Shown below are 17 T cell receptor beta chains from a single sample sequenced in a study of T cells after yellow fever vaccination. TCRdb fed the 5' RACE reads into MiXCR, producing one record per CDR3 protein. The sample has roughly 500,000 distinct CDR3 sequences, approximately 21% seen once. This material consisted of PBMCs, taken 15 days after the yellow fever booster vaccination. These receptors all stem from a man younger than 45 who received the YFV17D yellow fever vaccine.

This chain uses TRBV6-4 with TRBJ1-1, with a tentative D call TRBD1 (6 bases). This CDR3 is 12 amino acids long. The V end lost 10 bases, the J end lost 4 bases, and 13 bases lay between the germline ends. Germline CDR1 is MRHNA and CDR2 is SNTAGT. CDR3 nucleotide sequence: TGTGCCACCCACAGGGTAGGCACTGAAGCTTTCTTT. As protein: CATHRVGTEAFF.

The table lists this clonotype with a few counts. The chain combines TRBV10-3 with TRBJ2-1, with 8 bases that match TRBD2. The CDR3 length is 20 residues. Germline CDR1 and CDR2: ENHRY and SYGVKD. V trimming: 5 bases; J trimming: 0 bases; junction bases outside the gene matches: 18. Written as DNA, the CDR3 is TGTGCCATCAGTATTTCCGGAAAGACTAGCGTACAAAGCTCCTACAATGAGCAGTTCTTC. Translated, it gives CAISISGKTSVQSSYNEQFF.

There are a few counts of this clonotype. The chain joins TRBV4-3 to TRBJ2-7, with D maybe TRBD1 (6 bases). The CDR3 covers 16 residues. V lost 0 bases to trimming and J lost 7 bases, with 19 bases between them. From germline, CDR1 is LGHNA and CDR2 YSLEER. In DNA form, the CDR3 reads TGCGCCAGCAGCCAAGATTATACAGGGCCCCGCTGGGAGCAGTACTTC. This sequence encodes CASSQDYTGPRWEQYF.

This chain joins TRBV20-1 and TRBJ2-3; 16 positions match TRBD2. The germline V gene has CDR1 DFQATT and CDR2 SNEGSKA (reference sequence). V shed 4 bases, J shed 2 bases, and the junction held 12 bases outside the gene matches. This CDR3 has 19 amino acids. CDR3 bases: TGCAGTGCTAACCTTGTCCCGGGACTAGCGGGAGGGCCCACAGATACGCAGTATTTT. This codes for CSANLVPGLAGGPTDTQYF.

For the CDR3, the DNA is TGCAGCGGGGGACAAGCCTACAATGAGCAGTTCTTC. It codes for CSGGQAYNEQFF. V usage is TRBV29-1 and J usage is TRBJ2-1, with a tentative D call TRBD1 (6 bases). The V and J ends lost 7 bases and 2 bases respectively, with 9 bases between them. The germline gives CDR1 SQVTM, CDR2 ANQGSEA. This CDR3 has 12 residues.

The CDR3 is CASRAWQGVVFTGELFF. The CDR3 bases are TGTGCCAGTAGGGCTTGGCAGGGGGTGGTGTTTACCGGGGAGCTGTTTTTT. The chain joins TRBV19 to TRBJ2-2, with 7 bases identical to TRBD1. The CDR3 consists of 17 residues. Germline V gives CDR1 LNHDA, CDR2 SQIVND (reference sequence). V trimming: 6 bases; J trimming: 5 bases; junction bases outside the gene matches: 15.

This clonotype was seen a handful of times. The chain has TRBV5-5 and TRBJ2-5; possible D gene TRBD2, 6 bases. The V end lost 6 bases, the J end lost 2 bases, and 23 bases lay between the germline ends. This CDR3 region has 17 residues. Germline CDR1 reads SGHKS; CDR2 reads YYEKEE (reference sequence). The CDR3 sequence: CASNRIGGTPLQETQYF. Written as DNA, the CDR3 is TGTGCCAGCAACCGAATTGGCGGGACCCCCCTACAAGAGACCCAGTACTTC.

The chain joins TRBV6-1 to TRBJ1-5; D is unclear. Germline V gene lookup returns CDR1 MNHNS and CDR2 SASEGT. The CDR3 loop spans 13 amino acids. Between the trimmed V and J ends, which lost 6 bases and 6 bases, there was a span of 12 bases. For the CDR3, the DNA is TGTGCCAGCAGACGGTCCCCCCCTCAGCCCCAGCATTTT. Translated: CASRRSPPQPQHF.

The chain carries TRBV12-3 or TRBV12-4 and TRBJ2-7, with D perhaps TRBD1 (6 bases). V lost 5 bases and J 7 bases, leaving 18 bases between the germline ends. The CDR3 consists of 14 residues. CDR3 DNA: TGTGCCAGCAGTGTATCGTTCAGGGGTGGGGAGCAGTACTTC. This translates into CASSVSFRGGEQYF.

The rearrangement joins TRBV30 to TRBJ2-1, with D uncertain. CDR3 size: 12 residues. Trimming shortened V by 4 bases and J by 5 bases, and 9 bases separated the two germline ends. Germline lookup yields CDR1 GTSNPN and CDR2 SVGIG (reference sequence). The CDR3 loop is CAWTRDHNEQFF. In DNA form, the CDR3 reads TGTGCCTGGACTAGGGATCACAATGAGCAGTTCTTC.

This clonotype was detected a few times. The rearrangement links TRBV7-2 to TRBJ1-5; TRBD1 is a possible D gene (6 bases). This CDR3 has 16 amino acids. Trimming stripped 5 bases from V and 0 bases from J, with 14 bases between. Germline CDR1 SGHTA, CDR2 FQGNSA. The chain's CDR3 is CASSRGQPHSNQPQHF. The DNA for the CDR3 is TGTGCCAGCAGCCGAGGACAGCCCCATAGCAATCAGCCCCAGCATTTT.

The J gene is TRBJ2-3, the V gene TRBV6-2 or TRBV6-3; no reliable D call. CDR1 and CDR2 (germline): MNHEY, SVGEGT. The CDR3 has 13 amino acids. V dropped 7 bases and J dropped 2 bases, with 10 bases sitting between them. The CDR3 DNA reads TGTGCCAGCAATTTAGGGCACACAGATACGCAGTATTTT. Translation: CASNLGHTDTQYF.

In its sample, this clonotype was seen a few times. The chain is built from TRBV5-4 and TRBJ2-7; D gene uncertain. The germline gives CDR1 SGHNT, CDR2 YYREEE (reference sequence). CDR3 length equals 13 residues. V lost 5 bases, J lost 2 bases, and 11 bases lay in between. The DNA of the CDR3 is TGTGCCAGCAGGGACGACACAGCCTACGAGCAGTACTTC. It codes for CASRDDTAYEQYF.

A few counts support this clonotype. J is TRBJ2-7 and V is TRBV27; TRBD2 matches 7 bases. Losses at the gene ends were 2 bases for V and 2 bases for J; bases not matched to a gene: 6. Germline V gene lookup returns CDR1 MNHEY and CDR2 SMNVEV (reference sequence). CDR3 size: 15 residues. CDR3 sequence (DNA): TGTGCCAGCAGTTTAGACGGGAGGTCCCCCTACGAGCAGTACTTC. Protein: CASSLDGRSPYEQYF.

The chain uses TRBV19 and TRBJ2-5; D remains unclear. Trimming removed 7 bases at V and 6 bases at J, with 15 bases between. CDR1 and CDR2 (germline): LNHDA, SQIVND (reference sequence). The CDR3 totals 13 residues. The CDR3 DNA follows: TGTGCCAGTACCGCTGGCCGAGGACAGACCCAGTACTTC. Protein product: CASTAGRGQTQYF.

V and J are TRBV2 and TRBJ2-5; tentative D call: TRBD2 (5 bases). Trimming shortened V by 4 bases and J by 5 bases, and 23 bases separated the two germline ends. This CDR3 is 17 amino acids long. Germline V gives CDR1 SNHLY, CDR2 FYNNEI. The CDR3 spells CASSAPASNLWEETQYF. CDR3 bases: TGTGCCAGCAGTGCGCCGGCATCGAACCTCTGGGAGGAGACCCAGTACTTC.

The rearrangement joins TRBV11-3 to TRBJ2-1; a weak D match, TRBD1 (6 bases). Looked up from germline, CDR1 is SGHNT and CDR2 is YENEEA. V lost 4 bases, J lost 4 bases, and 14 bases lay in between. This CDR3 spans 15 amino acids. DNA of the CDR3: TGTGCCAGCAGCTACCGCGCAGGGGTATACAATGAGCAGTTCTTC. Its translation: CASSYRAGVYNEQFF.